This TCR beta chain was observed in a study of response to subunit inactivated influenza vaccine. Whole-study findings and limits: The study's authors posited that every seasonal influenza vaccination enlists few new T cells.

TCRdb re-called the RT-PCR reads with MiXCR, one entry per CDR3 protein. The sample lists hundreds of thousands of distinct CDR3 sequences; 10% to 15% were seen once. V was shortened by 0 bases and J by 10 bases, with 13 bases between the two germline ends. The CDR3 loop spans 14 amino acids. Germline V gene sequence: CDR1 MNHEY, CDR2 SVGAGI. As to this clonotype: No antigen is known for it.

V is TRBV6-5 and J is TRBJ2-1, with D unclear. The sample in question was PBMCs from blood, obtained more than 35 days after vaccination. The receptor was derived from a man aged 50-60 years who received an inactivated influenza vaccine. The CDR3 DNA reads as TGTGCCAGCAGTTACTCTGTTAGCAGAGACGAGCAGTTCTTC. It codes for CASSYSVSRDEQFF.